This T cell receptor beta chain was identified in a study of blood T cells in healthy people across ages. Whole-study results and caveats: It was the long-lived donors that had more naive CD4+ cells and higher diversity than aged donors. Older age coincided with a roughly linear decline in TCR beta diversity per million T cells. A strong correlation was found between TCR beta diversity and the percentage of naive T cells.

The CDR3 totals 13 residues. V shed 3 bases and J shed 2 bases, with 7 bases lying between them. Per germline, CDR1 KGHSH and CDR2 LQKENI. Together with a sample-barcoded 5' primer, a J-beta primer mix was included in a second PCR lasting about 6 to 11 cycles. TCRdb reprocessed the 5' RACE reads via MiXCR and lists one record per CDR3 protein. The data show 650,000 to 1,000,000 distinct CDR3 sequences, with less than 60% seen just once and approximately 18% held by the top ten. With respect to this clonotype: As yet, its antigen is unknown.

The sequence came from a man older than 75 in good health. Material: blood. The J gene is TRBJ1-1, the V gene TRBV18, with D hard to call. The CDR3 bases are TGTGCCAGCTCACCCGCTCTAAACACTGAAGCTTTCTTT. It specifies CASSPALNTEAFF.